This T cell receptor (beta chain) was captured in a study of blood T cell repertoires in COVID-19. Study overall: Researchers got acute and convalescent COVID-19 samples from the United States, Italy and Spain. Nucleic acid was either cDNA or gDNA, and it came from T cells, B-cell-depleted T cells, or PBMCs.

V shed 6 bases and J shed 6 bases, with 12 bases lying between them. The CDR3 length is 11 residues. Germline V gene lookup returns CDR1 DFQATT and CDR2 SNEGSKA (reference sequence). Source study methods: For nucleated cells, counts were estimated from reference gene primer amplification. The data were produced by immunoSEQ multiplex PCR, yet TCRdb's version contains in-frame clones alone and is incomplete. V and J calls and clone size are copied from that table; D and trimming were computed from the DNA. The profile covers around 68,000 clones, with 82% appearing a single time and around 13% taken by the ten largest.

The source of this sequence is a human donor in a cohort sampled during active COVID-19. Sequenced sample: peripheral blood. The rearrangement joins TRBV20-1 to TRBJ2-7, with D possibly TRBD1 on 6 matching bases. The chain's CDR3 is CSAIDRFEQYF. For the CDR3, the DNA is TGCAGTGCAATTGACAGGTTCGAGCAGTACTTC.